The T cell receptor beta chain under discussion was sequenced for a study of blood T cell repertoires in COVID-19. Germline lookup yields CDR1 SGHTA and CDR2 FQGNSA. The junction had 6 bases not matched to a gene; V was cut back by 5 bases and J by 2 bases. This CDR3 is built from 15 residues. To note about this clone: The same CDR3 also results from other DNA sequences found in this sample.

Here immunoSEQ multiplex PCR was the method, and the copy in TCRdb shows in-frame clones only, minus some. The table records approximately 150,000 clones, more than 70% of them present only once. Sample: peripheral blood. The clonotype was recovered from a human donor in a cohort sampled during active COVID-19. This chain uses TRBV7-2 with TRBJ2-5; 9 bases align to TRBD1. The CDR3 is CASSPDRGLQETQYF. CDR3 DNA sequence: TGTGCCAGCAGCCCGGACAGGGGTCTACAAGAGACCCAGTACTTC. The full variable domain, with the rest looked up from reference TRBV7-2 and TRBJ2-5, is GAGVSQSPSNKVTEKGKDVELRCDPISGHTALYWYRQSLGQGLEFLIYFQGNSAPDKSGLPSDRFSAERTGGSVSTLTIQRTQQEDSAVYLCASSPDRGLQETQYFGPGTRLLVL.